The clone carrying this T cell receptor beta chain turned up a few times. Its antigen remains unidentified. Clones were read by immunoSEQ multiplex PCR, and TCRdb kept only the in-frame ones, dropping some. The table lists about 32,000 clones, roughly four fifths of them singletons. This record comes from a study of pediatric ulcerative colitis. Study-wide points: Clonal expansions reduced rectal repertoire diversity in acute severe colitis. Blood-rectal clonal overlap within each person was significantly higher in ulcerative colitis patients than controls.

The CDR3 length is 13 residues. Germline-derived CDR1 and CDR2 are GTSNPN and SVGIG (reference sequence). V shed 2 bases and J shed 9 bases, with 16 bases lying between them. The sequencing sample was made of blood. The V call is TRBV30, the J call TRBJ1-1; D ambiguous. The receptor was derived from a boy younger than 18 with severe ulcerative colitis. CDR3: CAWSHQPQVQAFF. The DNA for the CDR3 is TGTGCCTGGAGTCACCAACCTCAGGTACAAGCTTTCTTT.